Here is one T cell receptor (beta chain) with its context. CDR3 length: 15 residues. Germline V lookup: CDR1 MGHRA, CDR2 YSYEKL. V shed 4 bases and J shed 1 base, with 14 bases lying between them. This sample was taken from a study of cytomegalovirus exposure and HLA in healthy donors. TCRdb's table, derived via immunoSEQ multiplex PCR, lists solely in-frame clones and lacks some. The sample shows approximately 160,000 clones, 89% of them seen only once. The rearrangement links TRBV4-1 to TRBJ2-7; D might be TRBD2 (5 bases). Specimen: PBMCs. The clonotype was recovered from a man younger than 35 in good health and CMV-seropositive. The CDR3, as DNA: TGCGCCAGCAGCCCAGAAATGAGAGGGTCCTACGAGCAGTACTTC. The encoded protein is CASSPEMRGSYEQYF.